The source of this T cell receptor beta chain is a study of beta chain features in type 1 diabetes. Study-level findings and limits: When cDNA is sequenced, cells with high TCR expression could be over-represented. TCRB CDR3s from Type 1 diabetes patients were moderately but significantly shorter in all four CD4+ subsets. The study found that naive, central memory and Treg TCRB repertoires appeared more similar in patients than in healthy donors.

Trimming removed 5 bases at V and 4 bases at J, with 13 bases between. This CDR3 comprises 14 residues. Germline CDR1 and CDR2: SGHTA and FQGNSA. To note about this clone: The antigen remains undetermined.

Of the isolated RNA, all was reverse transcribed, and so the sequenced material was expressed TCRB transcripts. Some clones are missing from TCRdb's copy, which holds only in-frame ones; the method was immunoSEQ multiplex PCR. This sample has some 410,000 clones, with about an eighth found just once. Each donor gave one heparinised blood draw averaging around 0.12 L. The J gene is TRBJ2-3, the V gene TRBV7-2; tentative D call: TRBD2 (5 bases). The material sequenced was naive CD4+ T cells from blood. The TCR comes from a woman younger than 30 in good health. The CDR3 coding sequence is TGTGCCAGCAGCCCGAACCGGGAACCAGATACGCAGTATTTT. Its protein is CASSPNREPDTQYF.